This TCR beta chain appears in the sequencing data of a study of blood T cells in healthy people across ages. Notes on the study in general: More naive CD4+ cells and higher diversity marked long-lived donors relative to aged donors.

J gave up 5 bases and V 5 bases, and 10 bases lay outside the gene matches. This CDR3 has 15 residues. The authors ran a second PCR of roughly 6 to 12 cycles using a sample-barcoded 5' primer and a J-beta primer mix. One entry per CDR3 protein results from TCRdb running MiXCR on the 5' RACE reads. Of over 300,000 distinct CDR3 sequences in the sample, 45% to 65% were seen once. Every participating donor contributed about 10 milliliters of peripheral blood through a draw. A remark on this clonotype: The antigen remains unidentified.

The sample consisted of blood. The receptor was isolated from a man in his fifties or sixties in good health. The V gene is TRBV12-3 or TRBV12-4, the J gene TRBJ2-3, with 7 positions matching TRBD1. The CDR3 nucleotides are TGTGCCAGCAGTACAGGGGCCCACCAACGAGATACGCAGTATTTT. This sequence encodes CASSTGAHQRDTQYF.